This T cell receptor beta chain was captured in a study of blood T cell repertoires in COVID-19. Turning to the study itself: The samples span acute and convalescent COVID-19 from the United States, Italy and Spain. The cDNA or gDNA used as material had been derived from T cells, B-cell-depleted T cells, or PBMCs.

In the original analysis: Reference gene primer amplification in the assay estimated nucleated cell counts. Sequenced by immunoSEQ multiplex PCR; TCRdb stores in-frame clones only, minus some. V, J and clone size are those of that table, while D and trimming were read from the DNA. Of more than 200,000 clones in the sample, approximately 91% were seen once. This CDR3 is 13 amino acids long. V gave up 6 bases and J gave up 4 bases, with 12 bases separating them. Germline CDR1 ENHRY, CDR2 SYGVKD. This clone showed up just once. The specimen sequenced was peripheral blood. The TCR originated in a human donor in a cohort sampled during active COVID-19. The chain joins TRBV10-3 to TRBJ1-2; no clear D gene. The CDR3: CAIRDLEGYGYTF. The CDR3 DNA sequence: TGTGCCATCAGAGACCTAGAGGGCTATGGCTACACCTTC.